This is a list of T cell receptor beta chains from one sample in a study of blood T cells in healthy people across ages. TCRdb re-called the 5' RACE reads through MiXCR, storing one row per CDR3 protein. The sample lists 650,000 to 800,000 distinct CDR3 sequences; approximately 48% were seen once. Input material: blood. Receptors were obtained from a man aged 60 to 69 in good health. Each CDR3 is given with its conserved first and last residue. D genes are given only for firm matches. Size is omitted from some rows. Given values are once, few, many or a class for expanded clones.

CDR3	DNA	size	J	V	D
CASSPQVNYGYTF	TGTGCCAGCTCACCACAGGTGAACTATGGCTACACCTTC	-	TRBJ1-2	TRBV18	-
CAWSVQGGLETQYF	TGTGCCTGGAGTGTACAGGGGGGCCTGGAGACCCAGTACTTC	-	TRBJ2-5	TRBV30	TRBD1
CSVGLAGGQDEQFF	TGCAGCGTTGGACTAGCGGGGGGGCAGGATGAGCAGTTCTTC	many	TRBJ2-1	TRBV29-1	TRBD2
CASLGHNEQFF	TGCGCCAGCTTAGGACACAATGAGCAGTTCTTC	-	TRBJ2-1	TRBV10-2	-
CASSPPLGAQYF	TGTGCCAGCAGCCCACCCCTCGGGGCCCAGTACTTC	-	TRBJ2-5	TRBV7-9	-
CATSSLESSQETQYF	TGTGCCACCAGCAGTCTCGAGTCCTCACAAGAGACCCAGTACTTC	-	TRBJ2-5	TRBV25-1	-
CASMPDRGNTEAFF	TGTGCCAGCATGCCGGACAGGGGGAACACTGAAGCTTTCTTT	-	TRBJ1-1	TRBV7-9	TRBD1
CSASIPRTDGSGAFF	TGCAGTGCTAGTATCCCTAGGACGGACGGAAGTGGGGCTTTCTTT	few	TRBJ1-1	TRBV20-1	-
CSVIGGSSYNEQFF	TGCAGTGTTATTGGGGGGAGCTCCTACAATGAGCAGTTCTTC	-	TRBJ2-1	TRBV20-1	-
CASSSLAGVRKRAYEQYF	TGTGCCAGCAGTTCCCTAGCGGGGGTAAGGAAAAGGGCCTACGAGCAGTACTTC	many	TRBJ2-7	TRBV2	TRBD2
CASSYSTAAIYGYTF	TGTGCCAGCAGTTACTCGACAGCTGCGATCTATGGCTACACCTTC	many	TRBJ1-2	TRBV6-2/TRBV6-3	-
CASSPIRGYAYEQYF	TGTGCCAGCAGTCCTATTAGGGGGTACGCCTACGAGCAGTACTTC	few	TRBJ2-7	TRBV12-3/TRBV12-4	-
CSARGTGGDYGYTF	TGCAGTGCTAGGGGGACAGGGGGCGACTATGGCTACACCTTC	-	TRBJ1-2	TRBV20-1	TRBD1
CASKWAGELFF	TGTGCCAGCAAATGGGCCGGGGAGCTGTTTTTT	-	TRBJ2-2	TRBV2	-
CASSVADSPLHF	TGTGCCAGCAGCGTTGCCGATTCACCCCTCCACTTT	-	TRBJ1-6	TRBV9	-
CVSSQADRNTEAFF	TGTGTCAGCAGCCAAGCGGACAGGAACACTGAAGCTTTCTTT	once	TRBJ1-1	TRBV3-1	-
CASSLGGQGRYEQYF	TGTGCCAGCAGCTTAGGGGGACAGGGGCGCTACGAGCAGTACTTC	-	TRBJ2-7	TRBV11-2	TRBD1
CATAIGNQPQHF	TGTGCCACTGCAATTGGCAATCAGCCCCAGCATTTT	few	TRBJ1-5	TRBV10-3	-
CASQRERGTYNEQFF	TGTGCCAGCCAGAGGGAGCGGGGGACCTACAATGAGCAGTTCTTC	few	TRBJ2-1	TRBV4-2	TRBD2
CASSFIGTGINEQFF	TGCGCCAGCAGCTTTATCGGGACAGGGATTAATGAGCAGTTCTTC	few	TRBJ2-1	TRBV5-1	TRBD1
CASSPGDAGTQYF	TGTGCCAGCAGCCCGGGGGACGCGGGTACGCAGTATTTT	-	TRBJ2-3	TRBV7-6	-
CASSIEGSYNYGYTF	TGTGCCAGTAGTATAGAGGGTAGCTATAACTATGGCTACACCTTC	-	TRBJ1-2	TRBV19	-
CAIKPGLAGPNEQYF	TGTGCCATTAAACCGGGACTAGCGGGCCCCAATGAGCAGTACTTC	-	TRBJ2-7	TRBV6-2/TRBV6-3	TRBD2
CASSSGTGGEETQYF	TGTGCCAGCAGCTCCGGGACAGGGGGCGAGGAGACCCAGTACTTC	few	TRBJ2-5	TRBV7-9	TRBD1
CAISEGGTDTQYF	TGTGCCATCAGTGAGGGGGGCACAGATACGCAGTATTTT	-	TRBJ2-3	TRBV10-3	-
CASSHQGGNRETQYF	TGTGCCAGCAGCCACCAGGGCGGGAACCGGGAGACCCAGTACTTC	few	TRBJ2-5	TRBV27	-
CASSLAPIGQGHEQYF	TGTGCCAGCAGCCTAGCTCCAATAGGACAGGGACACGAGCAGTACTTC	-	TRBJ2-7	TRBV3-1	TRBD1
CASSPPVRGHYGYTF	TGTGCCAGCAGTCCGCCCGTTAGGGGACACTATGGCTACACCTTC	-	TRBJ1-2	TRBV6-1	-
CASRPFGDTGELFF	TGCGCCAGCAGACCGTTTGGGGACACCGGGGAGCTGTTTTTT	-	TRBJ2-2	TRBV5-1	-
CATSPGLARFNIQYF	TGTGCCACCAGTCCTGGACTAGCGAGGTTTAACATTCAGTACTTC	-	TRBJ2-4	TRBV15	TRBD2
CASSYSGRFYEQYF	TGTGCCAGCAGTTACTCTGGGAGGTTCTACGAGCAGTACTTC	few	TRBJ2-7	TRBV6-2/TRBV6-3	-
CASSPDPRGLSYNEQFF	TGTGCCAGCTCACCTGACCCTAGGGGGCTCTCCTACAATGAGCAGTTCTTC	-	TRBJ2-1	TRBV18	TRBD1
CASSRSGGRADTQYF	TGTGCCAGCAGCCGATCAGGGGGCCGGGCAGATACGCAGTATTTT	-	TRBJ2-3	TRBV7-2	TRBD1
CASNQVRLPDVLTF	TGTGCCAGCAACCAAGTGAGACTGCCCGACGTCCTGACTTTC	-	TRBJ2-6	TRBV14	-
CASSLGHSSYNSPLHF	TGTGCCAGCAGCTTAGGCCACAGCTCCTATAATTCACCCCTCCACTTT	-	TRBJ1-6	TRBV13	-
CASSSGIGENTIYF	TGTGCCTCCAGTAGCGGGATAGGGGAAAACACCATATATTTT	-	TRBJ1-3	TRBV7-8	-
CASSSGTTPYEQYF	TGTGCCAGCAGCTCCGGGACTACTCCCTACGAGCAGTACTTC	-	TRBJ2-7	TRBV13	TRBD2
CASSEYNGYTF	TGTGCCAGCAGTGAATATAATGGCTACACCTTC	-	TRBJ1-2	TRBV25-1	-
CASTISSYNSPLHF	TGTGCCAGTACCATCAGCTCCTATAATTCACCCCTCCACTTT	-	TRBJ1-6	TRBV19	-